This T cell receptor beta chain was sequenced in a study of CD8+CD57+ T cells in acquired aplastic anemia. TCR beta VDJ and CDR3 profiles were obtained from a genomic DNA template. TCRdb redid the calling of the reads with MiXCR, one entry per CDR3 protein. The sample has 200,000 to 250,000 distinct CDR3 sequences; over 55% are singletons. All patients picked for sequencing had shown, by flow cytometry, an expansion of CD8+CD57+ cells. Germline assignment: CDR1 SNHLY and CDR2 FYNNEI. Trimming took 3 bases from V and 2 from J, leaving 8 bases between them. The CDR3 is 14 amino acids. Sequenced: sorted CD4+, CD8+, or CD8+CD57+ T cells (not recorded which) from PBMCs. This rearrangement joins TRBV2 to TRBJ1-3; D is uncertain. This TCR derives from a human donor with aplastic anemia. The CDR3 spells CASSEASTGNTIYF. For the CDR3, the DNA is TGTGCCAGCAGTGAGGCCAGCACTGGAAACACCATATATTTT.